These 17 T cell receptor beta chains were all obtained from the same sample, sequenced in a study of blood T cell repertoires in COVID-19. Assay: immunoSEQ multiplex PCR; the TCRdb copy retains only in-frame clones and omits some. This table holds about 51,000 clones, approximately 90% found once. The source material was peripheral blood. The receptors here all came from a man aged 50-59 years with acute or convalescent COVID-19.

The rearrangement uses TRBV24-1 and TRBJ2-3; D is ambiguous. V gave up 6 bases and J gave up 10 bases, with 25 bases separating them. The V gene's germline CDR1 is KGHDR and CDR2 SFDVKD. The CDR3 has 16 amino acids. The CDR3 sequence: CATSSGGVTSQTAQYF. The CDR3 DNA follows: TGTGCCACCAGTTCGGGTGGCGTAACGTCCCAGACGGCGCAGTATTTT.

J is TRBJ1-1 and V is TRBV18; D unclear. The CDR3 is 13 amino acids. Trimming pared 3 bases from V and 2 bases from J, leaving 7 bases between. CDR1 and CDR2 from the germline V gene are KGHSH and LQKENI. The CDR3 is CASSPGQNTEAFF. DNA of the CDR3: TGTGCCAGCTCACCTGGCCAAAACACTGAAGCTTTCTTT.

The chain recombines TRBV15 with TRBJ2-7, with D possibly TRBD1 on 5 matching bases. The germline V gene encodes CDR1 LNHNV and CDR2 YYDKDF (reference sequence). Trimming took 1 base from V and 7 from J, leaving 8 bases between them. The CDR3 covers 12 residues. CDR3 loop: CATSRAGQEQYF. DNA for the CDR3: TGTGCCACCAGCAGAGCAGGACAAGAGCAGTACTTC.

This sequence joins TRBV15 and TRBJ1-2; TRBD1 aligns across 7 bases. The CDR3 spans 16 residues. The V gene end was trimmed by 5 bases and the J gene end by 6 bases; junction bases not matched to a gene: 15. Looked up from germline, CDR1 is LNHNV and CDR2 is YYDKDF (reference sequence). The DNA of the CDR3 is TGTGCCACCAGCTTAGGGGGGTCGACAGGGATTAATGGCTACACCTTC. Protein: CATSLGGSTGINGYTF.

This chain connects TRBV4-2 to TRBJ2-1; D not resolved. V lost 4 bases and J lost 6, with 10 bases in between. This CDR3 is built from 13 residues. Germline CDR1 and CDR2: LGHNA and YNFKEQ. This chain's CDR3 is CASSLARFNEQFF. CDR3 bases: TGTGCCAGCAGCCTGGCGAGGTTCAATGAGCAGTTCTTC.

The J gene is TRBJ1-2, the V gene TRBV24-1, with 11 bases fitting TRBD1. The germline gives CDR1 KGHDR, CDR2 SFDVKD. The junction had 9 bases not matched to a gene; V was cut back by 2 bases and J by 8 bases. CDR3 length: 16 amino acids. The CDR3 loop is CATSDSPGQGAEGYTF. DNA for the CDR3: TGTGCCACCAGTGATTCCCCTGGACAGGGGGCGGAAGGCTACACCTTC.

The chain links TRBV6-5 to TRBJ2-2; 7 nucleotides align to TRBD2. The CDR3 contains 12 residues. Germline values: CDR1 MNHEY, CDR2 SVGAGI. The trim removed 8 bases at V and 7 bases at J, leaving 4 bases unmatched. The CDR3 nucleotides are TGTGCCAGCTGGCGCGGGGGCGGGGAGCTGTTTTTT. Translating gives CASWRGGGELFF.

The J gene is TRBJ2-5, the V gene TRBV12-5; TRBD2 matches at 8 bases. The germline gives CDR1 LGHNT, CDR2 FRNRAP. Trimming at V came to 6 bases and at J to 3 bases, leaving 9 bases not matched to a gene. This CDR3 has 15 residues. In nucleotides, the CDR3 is TGTGCTAGTGGCCCTCATAGCGGGGTCGAAGAGACCCAGTACTTC. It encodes CASGPHSGVEETQYF.

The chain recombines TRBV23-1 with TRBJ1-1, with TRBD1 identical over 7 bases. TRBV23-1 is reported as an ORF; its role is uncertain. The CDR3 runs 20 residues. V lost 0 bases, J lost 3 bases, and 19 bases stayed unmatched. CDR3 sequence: CASSQSNKDRRQVPYTEAFF. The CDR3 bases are TGCGCCAGCAGTCAATCTAATAAGGACAGGAGACAGGTTCCCTACACTGAAGCTTTCTTT.

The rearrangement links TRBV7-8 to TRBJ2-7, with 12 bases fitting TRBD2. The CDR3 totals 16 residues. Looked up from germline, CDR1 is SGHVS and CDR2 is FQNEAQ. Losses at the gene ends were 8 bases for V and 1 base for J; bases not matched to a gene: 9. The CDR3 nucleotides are TGTGCCAGCCGGGGTCTAGCGGGGGGGGCATCCTACGAGCAGTACTTC. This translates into CASRGLAGGASYEQYF.

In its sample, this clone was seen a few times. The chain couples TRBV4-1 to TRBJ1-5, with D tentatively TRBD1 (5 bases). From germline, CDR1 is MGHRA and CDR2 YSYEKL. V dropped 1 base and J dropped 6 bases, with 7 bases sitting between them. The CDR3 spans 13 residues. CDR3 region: CASSQGGGQPQHF. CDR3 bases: TGCGCCAGCAGCCAAGGGGGGGGTCAGCCCCAGCATTTT.

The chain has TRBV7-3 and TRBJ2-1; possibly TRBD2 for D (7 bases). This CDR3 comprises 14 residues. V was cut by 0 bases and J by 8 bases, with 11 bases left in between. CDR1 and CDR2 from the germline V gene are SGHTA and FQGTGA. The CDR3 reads CASSLTGGPDEQFF. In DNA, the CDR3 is TGTGCCAGCAGCTTAACGGGGGGGCCGGATGAGCAGTTCTTC. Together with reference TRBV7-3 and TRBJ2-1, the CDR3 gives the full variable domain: GAGVSQTPSNKVTEKGKYVELRCDPISGHTALYWYRQSLGQGPEFLIYFQGTGAADDSGLPNDRFFAVRPEGSVSTLKIQRTERGDSAVYLCASSLTGGPDEQFFGPGTRLTVL.

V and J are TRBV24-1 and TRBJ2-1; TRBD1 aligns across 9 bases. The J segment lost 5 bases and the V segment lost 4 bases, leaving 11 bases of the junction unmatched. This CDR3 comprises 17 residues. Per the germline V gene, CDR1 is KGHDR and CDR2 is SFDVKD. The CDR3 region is CATSENPGTGNHNEQFF. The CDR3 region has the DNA TGTGCCACCAGTGAGAATCCCGGGACAGGGAACCACAATGAGCAGTTCTTC.

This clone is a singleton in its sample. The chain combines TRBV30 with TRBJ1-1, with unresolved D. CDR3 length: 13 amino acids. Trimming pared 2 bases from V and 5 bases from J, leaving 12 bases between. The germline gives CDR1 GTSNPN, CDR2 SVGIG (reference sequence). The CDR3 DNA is TGTGCCTGGAGTCGTGCGCGGGAGACTGAAGCTTTCTTT. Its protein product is CAWSRARETEAFF.

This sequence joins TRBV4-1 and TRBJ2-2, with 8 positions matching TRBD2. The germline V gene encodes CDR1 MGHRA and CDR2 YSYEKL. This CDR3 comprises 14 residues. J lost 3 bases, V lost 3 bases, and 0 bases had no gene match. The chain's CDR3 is CASSQRGDTGELFF. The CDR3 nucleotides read TGCGCCAGCAGCCAGCGGGGGGACACCGGGGAGCTGTTTTTT.

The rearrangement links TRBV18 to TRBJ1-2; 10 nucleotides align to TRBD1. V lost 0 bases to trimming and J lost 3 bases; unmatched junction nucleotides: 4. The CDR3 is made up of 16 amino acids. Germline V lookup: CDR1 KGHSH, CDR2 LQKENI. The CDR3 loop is CASSPPLGTGDYGYTF. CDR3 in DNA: TGTGCCAGCTCACCACCTTTGGGGACAGGGGACTATGGCTACACCTTC.

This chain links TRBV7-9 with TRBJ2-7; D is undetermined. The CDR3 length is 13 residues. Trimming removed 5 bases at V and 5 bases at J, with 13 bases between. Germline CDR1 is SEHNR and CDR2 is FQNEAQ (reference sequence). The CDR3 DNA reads TGTGCCAGCAGCCGTTCCGGCGGAAACGAGCAGTACTTC. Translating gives CASSRSGGNEQYF.